Following are 15 T cell receptor beta chains from one sample sequenced in a study of CD8 T cells in Susac syndrome. With random hexamers, reverse transcription was performed on about 0.5 to 1 ug of RNA. TCRdb re-called the immunoSEQ multiplex PCR reads through MiXCR, storing one row per CDR3 protein. The data show about 130,000 distinct CDR3 sequences, 90% to 95% seen once. Input material: CD8+ T cells from PBMCs. These receptors all come from a human donor with multiple sclerosis.

The rearrangement uses TRBV16 and TRBJ1-1, with D tentatively TRBD1 (5 bases). This CDR3 has 14 amino acids. V lost 2 bases to trimming and J lost 4 bases, with 11 bases between them. Germline V gives CDR1 KGHSY, CDR2 FQNENV. CDR3 nucleotides: TGTGCCAGCAGCCAAGCGGGGGATCCCACTGAAGCTTTCTTT. As protein: CASSQAGDPTEAFF.

The V gene is TRBV6-5, the J gene TRBJ2-2; D not certain. Looked up from germline, CDR1 is MNHEY and CDR2 is SVGAGI. The V and J ends lost 4 bases and 1 base respectively, with 13 bases between them. The CDR3 runs to 16 residues. This chain's CDR3 is CASSSAMGMNTGELFF. CDR3 coding DNA: TGTGCCAGCAGTTCCGCGATGGGGATGAACACCGGGGAGCTGTTTTTT.

V gene TRBV12-3 or TRBV12-4 combines with J gene TRBJ1-5, with D tentatively TRBD1 (6 bases). The CDR3 length is 14 residues. V shed 8 bases and J shed 5 bases, with 16 bases lying between them. The DNA of the CDR3 is TGTGCCAGCTCCCTCTCGTGGGGGCATCAGCCCCAGCATTTT. Amino acid sequence: CASSLSWGHQPQHF.

The V call is TRBV11-3, the J call TRBJ2-5, with TRBD2 identical over 9 bases. The CDR3 loop spans 15 amino acids. CDR1 SGHNT and CDR2 YENEEA come from the germline V gene. The ends lost 2 bases at V and 1 base at J; junction bases unmatched: 2. In DNA form, the CDR3 reads TGTGCCAGCAGCTTATCGACTAGCGGCCAAGAGACCCAGTACTTC. This sequence encodes CASSLSTSGQETQYF.

The CDR3 region is CASSYTGSGELFF. For the CDR3, the DNA is TGTGCCAGCAGTTACACAGGGTCCGGGGAGCTGTTTTTT. The chain joins TRBV6-5 to TRBJ2-2; tentative D call: TRBD1 (6 bases). V was trimmed by 2 bases and J by 6 bases, leaving 7 bases between them. There are 13 residues in the CDR3. The germline CDR1 and CDR2 sequences are MNHEY and SVGAGI.

The chain has TRBV7-9 and TRBJ1-2; no firm D call. The CDR3 sequence is 15 residues long. Germline CDR1 reads SEHNR; CDR2 reads FQNEAQ (reference sequence). With 1 base removed from V and 0 bases from J, the gap between germline ends came to 9 bases. CDR3 sequence (DNA): TGTGCCAGCAGCTTAGTGCCAGCCACTAACTATGGCTACACCTTC. Encoded protein: CASSLVPATNYGYTF.

The rearrangement links TRBV5-6 to TRBJ1-1, with TRBD1 as a possible D gene (6 bases). Germline V lookup: CDR1 SGHDT, CDR2 YYEEEE. V was pared by 2 bases and J by 4 bases, with 15 bases between. The CDR3 sequence is 15 residues long. The CDR3 spells CASSFISQGSTEAFF. The CDR3, as DNA: TGTGCCAGCAGCTTTATATCACAGGGAAGCACTGAAGCTTTCTTT.

The J gene is TRBJ1-5, the V gene TRBV6-6; D not certain. V lost 6 bases and J 8 bases, leaving 11 bases between the germline ends. The CDR3 runs to 12 residues. Germline V gene lookup returns CDR1 MNHNY and CDR2 SVGAGI (reference sequence). CDR3 nucleotide sequence: TGTGCCAGCAGCGAGGTTGAGGAGCCCCAGCATTTT. It encodes CASSEVEEPQHF.

The rearrangement links TRBV2 to TRBJ1-5; tentative D call: TRBD1 (5 bases). Germline V gene lookup returns CDR1 SNHLY and CDR2 FYNNEI. Trimming left V 1 base short and J 3 bases short, with 10 bases between. CDR3 length: 15 residues. CDR3 in DNA: TGTGCCAGCAGTGAAGGGGACTTCTACAATCAGCCCCAGCATTTT. Protein: CASSEGDFYNQPQHF.

The chain uses TRBV6-2 or TRBV6-3 and TRBJ1-3, with a possible D match to TRBD1 (5 bases). V lost 8 bases, J lost 4 bases, and 15 bases lay in between. From germline, CDR1 is MNHEY and CDR2 SVGEGT. The CDR3 is made up of 14 amino acids. The CDR3 region is CASGPRRGGNTIYF. Written as DNA, the CDR3 is TGTGCCAGCGGTCCGCGGAGGGGAGGAAACACCATATATTTT.

The chain uses TRBV7-2 and TRBJ2-1, with 8 bases aligning to TRBD2. Germline assignment: CDR1 SGHTA and CDR2 FQGNSA. This CDR3 region has 14 residues. V trimming: 7 bases; J trimming: 6 bases; junction bases outside the gene matches: 8. The CDR3 DNA follows: TGTGCCAGCACGGGGGGGTTAGCAGGCAATGAGCAGTTCTTC. Translation gives CASTGGLAGNEQFF. The whole variable domain, remainder taken from reference TRBV7-2 and TRBJ2-1, is GAGVSQSPSNKVTEKGKDVELRCDPISGHTALYWYRQSLGQGLEFLIYFQGNSAPDKSGLPSDRFSAERTGGSVSTLTIQRTQQEDSAVYLCASTGGLAGNEQFFGPGTRLTVL.

The table lists this clonotype with a count of one. The gene calls are TRBV6-5 and TRBJ1-2; TRBD1 agrees at 7 bases. This CDR3 contains 15 residues. Germline V gene sequence: CDR1 MNHEY, CDR2 SVGAGI. J was trimmed by 3 bases and V by 5 bases; bases with no gene match: 9. The CDR3 DNA reads as TGTGCCAGCAGTAACCCACCGACAGGGTACTATGGCTACACCTTC. Amino acid sequence: CASSNPPTGYYGYTF.

The V call is TRBV4-1, the J call TRBJ1-4; possibly TRBD1 for D (5 bases). The germline gives CDR1 MGHRA, CDR2 YSYEKL. Trimming left V 0 bases short and J 5 bases short, with 13 bases between. CDR3 length: 16 amino acids. The CDR3 DNA sequence: TGCGCCAGCAGCCAAGATGGGAACAGGAGGAATGAAAAACTGTTTTTT. Its translation: CASSQDGNRRNEKLFF.

This rearrangement joins TRBV27 to TRBJ2-7; 7 nucleotides match TRBD1. CDR3 length: 12 amino acids. Per germline, CDR1 MNHEY and CDR2 SMNVEV (reference sequence). Losses at the gene ends were 9 bases for V and 1 base for J; bases not matched to a gene: 3. The CDR3 nucleotides are TGTGCCAGTGGGGACAGTTCCTACGAGCAGTACTTC. Its protein is CASGDSSYEQYF.

This rearrangement joins TRBV7-9 to TRBJ2-1; 7 positions match TRBD1. The germline gives CDR1 SEHNR, CDR2 FQNEAQ (reference sequence). The CDR3 is made up of 15 amino acids. Germline trimming cut 0 bases from V and 4 bases from J; bases unmatched to any gene: 3. This CDR3 is CASSLARGQYNEQFF. The CDR3 coding sequence is TGTGCCAGCAGCTTAGCGAGGGGACAGTACAATGAGCAGTTCTTC.